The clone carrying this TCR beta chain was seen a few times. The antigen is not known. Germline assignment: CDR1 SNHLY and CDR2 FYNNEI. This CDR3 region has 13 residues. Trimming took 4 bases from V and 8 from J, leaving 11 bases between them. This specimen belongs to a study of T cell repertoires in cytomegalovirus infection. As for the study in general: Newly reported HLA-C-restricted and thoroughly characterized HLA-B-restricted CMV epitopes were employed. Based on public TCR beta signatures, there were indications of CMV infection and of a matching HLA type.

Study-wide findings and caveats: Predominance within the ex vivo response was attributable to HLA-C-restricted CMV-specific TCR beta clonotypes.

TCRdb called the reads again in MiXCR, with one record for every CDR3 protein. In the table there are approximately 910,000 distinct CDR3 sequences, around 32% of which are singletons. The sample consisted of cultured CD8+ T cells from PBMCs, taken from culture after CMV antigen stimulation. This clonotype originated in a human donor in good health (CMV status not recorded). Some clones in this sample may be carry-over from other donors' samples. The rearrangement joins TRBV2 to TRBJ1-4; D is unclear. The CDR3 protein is CASSALGSEKLFF. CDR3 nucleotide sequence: TGTGCCAGCAGTGCCCTCGGCTCGGAAAAACTGTTTTTT.